The TCR beta chain under discussion was sequenced for a study of blood T cell repertoires in COVID-19 (dated by TCRdb to the early 2020s). Broadly, across the study: The collaborator samples originated in the United States, Italy and Spain and spanned the acute and convalescent phases of COVID-19. The material from the prospective study consisted of cDNA or gDNA derived from T cells, B-cell-depleted T cells, or PBMCs. Subjects who had been exposed to COVID-19, were actively infected with it, or had recovered from it provided the deeply sampled blood TCRbeta repertoires that made up the dataset. The repertoires were released in a freely available public database intended as a resource for research on the immune response to SARS-CoV-2. Samples came from the ongoing ImmuneRACE study (first 160 participants) plus 1,254 subjects from 6 global collaborators. Sample metadata almost always included a de-identified subject ID, COVID-19 status, age in years and sex. Where available, HLA class I and class II types were taken from metadata supplied by the sample provider and were not determined by assay-based typing.

The germline V gene specifies SGHTA as CDR1 and FQGTGA as CDR2. The CDR3 runs 14 residues from the cysteine to the phenylalanine. Of all the DNA, just the CDR3 is kept, 42 bases in frame from base 1. V trim: 5 bases; J trim: 3 bases; unmatched bases: 3. TCRbeta CDR3 regions were amplified from genomic DNA by means of the immunoSEQ Assay, a bias-controlled multiplex PCR. Concerning the study's data processing: The number of nucleated cells in each sample was estimated from the amplification of reference gene primers within the assay. Sequence reads were collapsed and filtered to measure the absolute abundance of every unique TCRbeta CDR3 rearrangement. For each sample, productive Simpson clonality was calculated by taking the square root of Simpson's diversity index across productive rearrangements. TCRdb took over this immuneACCESS table, retaining in-frame rearrangements with V and J assigned. Such tables are incomplete; in checked studies, under half of the missing clones stem from an unresolved V gene, and the remainder is unexplained. V, J and clone size are those of that table, while D and trimming were read from the DNA. For this sample there are 120,000 to 150,000 clones; over 80% appear just once. The top ten constitute about 6.1% of the sample.

For this clone: Its antigen is not yet known. No much larger clonotype is one base removed from it; base qualities were not supplied.

Participants in the prospective study were enrolled through a virtual design, were aged roughly 18 to 100 years, and lived in under 25 United States geographic areas. In the prospective study, cohorts were assigned on the basis of participant-reported clinical history obtained from a screening survey and a study questionnaire. Recovered participants in ImmuneRACE Cohort 3 were defined by two consecutive negative NP/OP PCR tests, clearance by a healthcare professional, or resolution of symptoms. In the prospective study, whole blood, serum and a nasopharyngeal or oropharyngeal swab were collected from each participant by mobile phlebotomists. Prospective study participants could optionally give additional blood draws and questionnaires over an approximately two-month period. Blood samples from the prospective study were shipped frozen or at room temperature prior to DNA extraction. What the authors observed across the whole study: The quantity of clinical and demographic metadata differed by source and by participant and was supplied without curation.

Sequencing was done on a sample of PBMCs or T cells enriched from blood (not recorded which). The sequence derives from a woman aged 40 to 55 who had recovered from COVID-19. The chain is assembled from TRBV7-3 and TRBJ1-2; the central 10 bases match TRBD1. The CDR3 region reads CASSKTGGDYGYTF. The DNA sequence follows: TGTGCCAGCAGCAAGACAGGGGGCGACTATGGCTACACCTTC.